This T cell receptor beta chain was captured in a study of OX40 agonist ivuxolimab in advanced cancers. Study outcomes and limitations: Some patients who did not respond also had low normalized T-cell clonal expansion.

Notes on this clone: The antigen remains unidentified.

Produced via immunoSEQ multiplex PCR; TCRdb's table is partial and in-frame only. Of 74,000 or so clones in the sample, 85% were seen once. CDR1 MNHEY and CDR2 SVGAGI come from the germline V gene. V lost 6 bases and J 6 bases, leaving 20 bases between the germline ends. The CDR3 loop spans 15 amino acids. This sequence was found in an adult with an advanced solid tumor such as melanoma, head and neck, liver or kidney cancer. The source material was CD4+ or CD8+ T cells sorted from blood, sampled in a trial of the OX40 agonist ivuxolimab. This chain joins TRBV6-5 and TRBJ1-1; tentative D call: TRBD1 (6 bases). The CDR3 is CASRYRFRGGPEAFF. DNA of the CDR3: TGTGCCAGCAGGTACAGGTTCCGAGGGGGACCTGAAGCTTTCTTT.